These 25 T cell receptor beta chains came from one sample sequenced in a study of blood T cell repertoires in COVID-19. Some clones are missing from TCRdb's copy, which holds only in-frame ones; the method was immunoSEQ multiplex PCR. The table has about 100,000 clones, more than 80% seen once. Sequencing was performed on peripheral blood. Receptor source: a middle-aged man with active or convalescent COVID-19.

The chain carries TRBV28 and TRBJ2-6; TRBD1 agrees at 10 bases. Germline V gives CDR1 MDHEN, CDR2 SYDVKM. The CDR3 contains 17 residues. V shed 11 bases, J shed 0 bases, and the junction held 10 bases outside the gene matches. The DNA for the CDR3 is TGTGCCGGAGGGCGCCGACAGGGGGCCTCTGGGGCCAACGTCCTGACTTTC. Translated, it gives CAGGRRQGASGANVLTF. The full variable domain, completed using reference TRBV28 and TRBJ2-6, is DVKVTQSSRYLVKRTGEKVFLECVQDMDHENMFWYRQDPGLGLRLIYFSYDVKMKEKGDIPEGYSVSREKKERFSLILESASTNQTSMYLCAGGRRQGASGANVLTFGAGSRLTVL.

V usage is TRBV15 and J usage is TRBJ1-4, with D unclear. The CDR3 covers 14 residues. Between the trimmed V and J ends, which lost 3 bases and 1 base, there was a span of 6 bases. CDR1 is LNHNV and CDR2 is YYDKDF in the germline V gene (reference sequence). In DNA form, the CDR3 reads TGTGCCACCAGCAGCCGGGGAACTAATGAAAAACTGTTTTTT. Its translation is CATSSRGTNEKLFF.

The rearrangement links TRBV7-2 to TRBJ1-3; weak D call: TRBD1 (6 bases). Per the germline V gene, CDR1 is SGHTA and CDR2 is FQGNSA. Trimming removed 5 bases at V and 0 bases at J, with 23 bases between. There are 19 residues in the CDR3. The CDR3 is CASSVGQTDLWDSGNTIYF. Here the CDR3 DNA reads TGTGCCAGCAGCGTCGGACAGACCGACCTATGGGACTCTGGAAACACCATATATTTT.

CDR3 amino acids: CASGFWTGLVSYEQYF. CDR3 bases: TGTGCTAGTGGTTTTTGGACGGGACTAGTAAGCTACGAGCAGTACTTC. This chain joins TRBV12-5 and TRBJ2-7; TRBD2 agrees at 8 bases. The CDR3 runs 16 residues. From germline, CDR1 is LGHNT and CDR2 FRNRAP. V shed 3 bases and J 3 bases; nucleotides not matched to a gene: 10.

The V call is TRBV27, the J call TRBJ1-1, with 9 nucleotides matching TRBD1. The CDR3 has 18 residues. J lost 4 bases, V lost 3 bases, and 15 bases had no gene match. Germline V gene data show CDR1 as MNHEY and CDR2 as SMNVEV (reference sequence). CDR3 loop: CASSFLLPGQGRPTEAFF. The CDR3 DNA reads TGTGCCAGCAGTTTCCTCCTCCCGGGACAGGGTAGGCCCACTGAAGCTTTCTTT.

The chain couples TRBV6-6 to TRBJ2-7; D possibly corresponds to TRBD1 (5 bases). From germline, CDR1 is MNHNY and CDR2 SVGAGI (reference sequence). The CDR3 runs to 14 residues. The V end was cut by 5 bases, the J end by 5 bases, with 16 bases between. The CDR3 DNA follows: TGTGCCAGCAGTATAGGGGTGGACCCTAACGAGCAGTACTTC. Encoded protein: CASSIGVDPNEQYF.

The chain uses TRBV5-1 and TRBJ1-1; possible D gene TRBD1, 5 bases. This CDR3 is 16 amino acids long. The ends were cut back, 2 bases at V and 6 bases at J, with 20 bases in the middle. From germline, CDR1 is SGHRS and CDR2 YFSETQ. CDR3 coding DNA: TGCGCCAGCAGCTTAGGGGTGAAGGTTCCAGACCCTGAAGCTTTCTTT. Translating it yields CASSLGVKVPDPEAFF.

The genes are TRBV4-1 and TRBJ2-1, with D possibly matching TRBD1 (7 bases). CDR1 is MGHRA and CDR2 is YSYEKL in the germline V gene. This CDR3 region has 14 residues. V was shortened by 0 bases and J by 11 bases, with 14 bases between the two germline ends. The CDR3 loop reads CASSQDPGGPQQFF. The CDR3 DNA follows: TGCGCCAGCAGCCAAGATCCAGGGGGGCCCCAGCAGTTCTTC.

The chain combines TRBV28 with TRBJ2-3; TRBD1 agrees at 8 bases. This CDR3 contains 14 residues. Germline V lookup: CDR1 MDHEN, CDR2 SYDVKM. Losses at the gene ends were 5 bases for V and 3 bases for J; bases not matched to a gene: 4. CDR3 bases: TGTGCCAGCAGTGTGGGACAGGCGACAGATACGCAGTATTTT. Protein product: CASSVGQATDTQYF.

This rearrangement joins TRBV19 to TRBJ2-7; 7 bases are a match to TRBD1. Germline-derived CDR1 and CDR2 are LNHDA and SQIVND (reference sequence). J lost 4 bases, V lost 9 bases, and 9 bases had no gene match. The length of the CDR3 is 13 residues. Written as DNA, the CDR3 is TGTGCCAGATATGACAGGGTAGTATACGAGCAGTACTTC. Protein sequence: CARYDRVVYEQYF.

This sequence joins TRBV7-9 and TRBJ2-6, with D hard to call. CDR3 size: 13 residues. V was pared by 6 bases and J by 2 bases, with 5 bases between. Germline V gives CDR1 SEHNR, CDR2 FQNEAQ (reference sequence). CDR3 nucleotide sequence: TGTGCCAGCAGTCGGGCTGGGGCCAACGTCCTGACTTTC. It translates to CASSRAGANVLTF.

This chain uses TRBV28 with TRBJ2-4, with 7 positions matching TRBD1. The germline CDR1 and CDR2 sequences are MDHEN and SYDVKM. There are 13 residues in the CDR3. Trimming removed 3 bases from V and 14 bases from J; junction bases left unmatched: 10. The CDR3 coding sequence is TGTGCCAGCAGTTTTGTGACAGGGCCGAGGGAGTACTTC. Translating it yields CASSFVTGPREYF.

This clone was detected a few times. This chain links TRBV29-1 with TRBJ2-2, with D perhaps matching TRBD2 (5 bases). This CDR3 is built from 15 residues. Trimming stripped 6 bases from V and 6 bases from J, with 20 bases between. Looked up from germline, CDR1 is SQVTM and CDR2 is ANQGSEA. DNA for the CDR3: TGCAGCGTACTAGGCAGGACTTCTGGGTCCGGGGAGCTGTTTTTT. It codes for CSVLGRTSGSGELFF.

In DNA, the CDR3 is TGCAGCGCTTCCACTACATCGGGACAGGGGTTTATCGGGGAGCTGTTTTTT. Amino acids: CSASTTSGQGFIGELFF. The V gene is TRBV29-1, the J gene TRBJ2-2; TRBD1 aligns across 10 bases. V trimming: 7 bases; J trimming: 7 bases; junction bases outside the gene matches: 18. Germline lookup yields CDR1 SQVTM and CDR2 ANQGSEA. This CDR3 comprises 17 residues.

The genes are TRBV6-6 and TRBJ1-2, with 11 positions matching TRBD1. Per the germline V gene, CDR1 is MNHNY and CDR2 is SVGAGI (reference sequence). The CDR3 is 17 residues long. V shed 5 bases and J 4 bases; nucleotides not matched to a gene: 12. In nucleotides, the CDR3 is TGTGCCAGCAGTCGCACTTCGGGGACAGGGGGTGTCTATGGCTACACCTTC. Translation gives CASSRTSGTGGVYGYTF.

The CDR3 sequence: CASSLLAGHTGELFF. CDR3 nucleotide sequence: TGTGCCAGCAGCCTATTAGCGGGACACACCGGGGAGCTGTTTTTT. This rearrangement joins TRBV3-1 (or the pseudogene TRBV3-2) to TRBJ2-2; TRBD2 matches at 8 bases. Looked up from germline, CDR1 is LGHDT and CDR2 is YNNKEL (reference sequence). Trimming took 4 bases from V and 3 from J; bases not matched to a gene: 4. The CDR3 has 15 amino acids.

This chain links TRBV3-1 (or the pseudogene TRBV3-2) with TRBJ1-2; no firm D call. CDR3 size: 15 residues. Germline-derived CDR1 and CDR2 are LGHDT and YNNKEL (reference sequence). The V end lost 1 base, the J end lost 2 bases, and 11 bases lay between the germline ends. In DNA form, the CDR3 reads TGTGCCAGCAGCCAAGTGCGGGGATCGAACTATGGCTACACCTTC. It encodes CASSQVRGSNYGYTF.

This chain joins TRBV28 and TRBJ1-5; tentatively, D is TRBD1 (6 bases). The CDR3 has 14 amino acids. The V end was cut by 7 bases, the J end by 4 bases, with 14 bases between. The germline CDR1 and CDR2 sequences are MDHEN and SYDVKM. The CDR3 DNA follows: TGTGCCAGCAATGAAGGGGGTGAGAATCAGCCCCAGCATTTT. Its protein is CASNEGGENQPQHF.

This clone was recorded once. The chain couples TRBV28 to TRBJ1-6; 7 bases align to TRBD1. CDR1 and CDR2 from the germline V gene are MDHEN and SYDVKM. There are 15 residues in the CDR3. With 5 bases clipped from V and 8 bases from J, the junction kept 9 bases outside the gene matches. CDR3 DNA: TGTGCCAGCAGTATACAGGGGTTGGAGGATTCACCCCTCCACTTT. It specifies CASSIQGLEDSPLHF.

The chain uses TRBV28 and TRBJ2-6, with TRBD1 matching over 9 bases. V lost 5 bases to trimming and J lost 0 bases; unmatched junction nucleotides: 5. Germline assignment: CDR1 MDHEN and CDR2 SYDVKM. The CDR3 spans 17 residues. The CDR3 is CASSRTGVPSGANVLTF. DNA of the CDR3: TGTGCCAGCAGTCGGACAGGGGTACCCTCTGGGGCCAACGTCCTGACTTTC.

The rearrangement uses TRBV19 and TRBJ1-2; no clear D. Germline CDR1 reads LNHDA; CDR2 reads SQIVND (reference sequence). The CDR3 runs 12 residues. Deletions cut 5 bases from V and 8 bases from J, with 12 bases between. CDR3 sequence: CASSFVIGGYTF. The CDR3 nucleotides read TGTGCCAGTAGTTTCGTCATCGGGGGCTACACCTTC.

This clone was detected only once. V usage is TRBV9 and J usage is TRBJ2-1, with 7 nucleotides matching TRBD2. Germline V gives CDR1 SGDLS, CDR2 YYNGEE. This CDR3 region has 15 residues. V trimming: 3 bases; J trimming: 3 bases; junction bases outside the gene matches: 6. CDR3 residues: CASSASGMDYNEQFF. In DNA form, the CDR3 reads TGTGCCAGCAGCGCAAGCGGGATGGACTACAATGAGCAGTTCTTC.

This clone was counted a single time. V and J are TRBV10-2 and TRBJ1-6, with TRBD1 identical over 7 bases. The CDR3 runs 12 residues. CDR1 is WSHSY, CDR2 SAAADI, per germline. V shed 8 bases, J shed 10 bases, and the junction held 5 bases outside the gene matches. The CDR3 sequence is CASSDRASPLHF. The CDR3 region has the DNA TGCGCCAGCTCCGACAGGGCCTCACCCCTCCACTTT.

The genes are TRBV7-2 and TRBJ2-2, with 8 nucleotides matching TRBD2. CDR3 size: 18 residues. Germline loops: CDR1 SGHTA, CDR2 FQGNSA. Unmatched junction bases numbered 13, after V lost 1 base and J lost 6 bases. The DNA of the CDR3 is TGTGCCAGCAGCTTAGAAGTAGTAGGGCGGGAGGCAGCCGGGGAGCTGTTTTTT. Protein sequence: CASSLEVVGREAAGELFF. Complete variable domain (other parts from reference TRBV7-2 and TRBJ2-2): GAGVSQSPSNKVTEKGKDVELRCDPISGHTALYWYRQSLGQGLEFLIYFQGNSAPDKSGLPSDRFSAERTGGSVSTLTIQRTQQEDSAVYLCASSLEVVGREAAGELFFGEGSRLTVL.

The gene calls are TRBV19 and TRBJ2-1, with D tentatively TRBD2 (6 bases). Between the trimmed V and J ends, which lost 1 base and 8 bases, there was a span of 9 bases. The germline V gene encodes CDR1 LNHDA and CDR2 SQIVND (reference sequence). The CDR3 has 13 residues. The CDR3 DNA reads as TGTGCCAGTAGTATAGGGGGAGGCGATGAGCAGTTCTTC. Translated, it gives CASSIGGGDEQFF.